This T cell receptor beta chain was captured in a study of shared clonotypes between healthy human individuals. Overall study: Plates per donor: three CD4 naive, three CD4 memory, two CD8 naive, one CD8 memory. Study findings and constraints: In a handful of donors, about 5% of naive CD4 clonotypes appeared in common.

The split of CD4+ cells yielded CD45RA+ naive and CD45RA-negative memory subsets. Here immunoSEQ multiplex PCR was the method, and the copy in TCRdb shows in-frame clones only, minus some. The sample includes over a million clones, approximately 72% of them seen just once. For this clone: What it binds is unknown.

This receptor was identified in a man between 18 and 35 years old in good health. Input material: memory CD4+ T cells sorted from blood. The subset is: CD45RA-negative fraction.

Here the CDR3 DNA reads TGTGCCAGCAGTCACGAATGGAGTGAGCAGTTCTTC. This encodes CASSHEWSEQFF. The chain joins TRBV6-1 to TRBJ2-1; D remains unclear. There are 12 residues in the CDR3. Germline CDR1 is MNHNS and CDR2 is SASEGT. V lost 5 bases, J lost 9 bases, and 11 bases lay in between.